This T cell receptor beta chain was obtained from a study of T cells in Graves' hyperthyroidism and ophthalmopathy. Study results and caveats: Blood also held most thyroid clonotypes expanded beyond 0.001.

A note on this clonotype: No antigen is known for it.

Amplification of TCR beta CDR3 regions used RNA as the template. RT-PCR in the first round (using the HTBI primer set) targeted the TCR CDR3. MiXCR was run by TCRdb on the multiplex PCR reads, yielding one entry per CDR3 protein. Here the sample spans about 540,000 distinct CDR3 sequences, 46% being singletons. Graves' hyperthyroidism was deemed stable absent ophthalmopathy progression within 18 months. Uncontrolled infection, other autoimmune disease, pregnancy or lactation excluded patients. Diagnoses rested on clinical symptoms, serum thyroxine and TRAb, thyroid ultrasound and orbital computed tomography. The CDR3 spans 13 residues. V gave up 7 bases and J gave up 1 base; unmatched junction bases: 5. Germline CDR1 and CDR2: SQVTM and ANQGSEA.

V is TRBV29-1 and J is TRBJ2-5; 8 bases map to TRBD2. The sequencing input was peripheral blood or thyroid tissue (not recorded which). The receptor was derived from a woman under 30 with Graves' hyperthyroidism. CDR3 coding DNA: TGCAGCGCCCGGACTAGCCTCCAAGAGACCCAGTACTTC. This encodes CSARTSLQETQYF.